This is a list of T cell receptor beta chains from one sample in a study of T cell repertoires in cytomegalovirus infection. Each CDR3 protein gets one entry after TCRdb re-called the reads with MiXCR. Of about 150,000 distinct CDR3 sequences listed, 23% were seen once; the top ten hold approximately 11%. Sequencing was done on a sample of PBMCs. Receptors were obtained from a human donor in good health (CMV status not recorded). Some clones in this sample may be carry-over from other donors' samples. Both conserved end residues are part of each CDR3. D genes are given only for firm matches. Clone size is given for some rows only: seen once, a few or many times, or a class if the clone is expanded.

j_gene | d_gene | v_gene | abundance | len | CDR3aa | CDR3nt
TRBJ2-3 | NA | TRBV29-1 | NA | 15 | CSFRLGGPSTDTLYF | TGCAGCTTTCGACTCGGGGGTCCTAGCACAGATACGCTGTATTTT
TRBJ1-2 | NA | TRBV6-5 | NA | 12 | CASSPGSYGYTF | TGTGCCAGCAGCCCGGGCAGCTATGGCTACACCTTC
TRBJ1-2 | NA | TRBV28 | few | 12 | CASSLIPYGYTF | TGTGCCAGCAGTTTAATCCCCTATGGCTACACCTTC
TRBJ2-3 | TRBD1 | TRBV28 | NA | 15 | CASSQPGQGSDTQYF | TGTGCCAGCAGTCAACCGGGACAGGGTTCAGATACGCAGTATTTT
TRBJ1-5 | NA | TRBV28 | few | 14 | CAIDPGGSNQPQHF | TGTGCCATAGATCCCGGGGGGTCCAATCAGCCCCAGCATTTT
TRBJ2-2 | NA | TRBV30 | NA | 13 | CAWTPQVTGELFF | TGTGCCTGGACTCCCCAGGTCACCGGGGAGCTGTTTTTT
TRBJ2-1 | TRBD2 | TRBV7-9 | NA | 16 | CASSPLTGGIYNEQFF | TGTGCCAGCAGCCCACTAACGGGGGGGATTTACAATGAGCAGTTCTTC
TRBJ1-5 | TRBD1 | TRBV5-6 | NA | 15 | CASSRWTGGNQPQHF | TGTGCCAGCAGCCGATGGACAGGGGGCAATCAGCCCCAGCATTTT
TRBJ2-1 | TRBD2 | TRBV6-6 | NA | 18 | CASSSLTSGGFSYNEQFF | TGTGCCAGCAGTTCTTTGACTAGCGGGGGTTTTAGCTACAATGAGCAGTTCTTC
TRBJ2-7 | NA | TRBV5-4 | NA | 14 | CASSSRDFPYEQYF | TGTGCCAGCAGCTCCCGGGACTTCCCCTACGAGCAGTACTTC
TRBJ1-1 | NA | TRBV6-1 | NA | 14 | CASREGRGNTEAFF | TGTGCCAGCAGGGAGGGGCGAGGGAACACTGAAGCTTTCTTT
TRBJ1-2 | NA | TRBV6-2/TRBV6-3 | few | 12 | CASSDLLYGYTF | TGTGCCAGCAGCGACCTACTCTATGGCTACACCTTC
TRBJ2-1 | TRBD2 | TRBV20-1 | many | 18 | CSARDMSGRASSYNEQFF | TGCAGTGCTAGAGATATGAGCGGGAGGGCTAGCTCCTACAATGAGCAGTTCTTC
TRBJ2-6 | NA | TRBV7-6 | medium-sized | 20 | CASSLGFVTLAHSGANVLTF | TGTGCCAGCAGCTTAGGGTTTGTAACCCTTGCCCACTCTGGGGCCAACGTCCTGACTTTC
TRBJ2-7 | NA | TRBV28 | NA | 12 | CASRGGLEPRNF | TGTGCCAGCAGGGGCGGGTTGGAGCCCAGGAACTTC
TRBJ2-3 | TRBD2 | TRBV29-1 | many | 16 | CSVEAGGQTSTDTQYF | TGCAGCGTTGAGGCGGGGGGCCAAACTAGCACAGATACGCAGTATTTT